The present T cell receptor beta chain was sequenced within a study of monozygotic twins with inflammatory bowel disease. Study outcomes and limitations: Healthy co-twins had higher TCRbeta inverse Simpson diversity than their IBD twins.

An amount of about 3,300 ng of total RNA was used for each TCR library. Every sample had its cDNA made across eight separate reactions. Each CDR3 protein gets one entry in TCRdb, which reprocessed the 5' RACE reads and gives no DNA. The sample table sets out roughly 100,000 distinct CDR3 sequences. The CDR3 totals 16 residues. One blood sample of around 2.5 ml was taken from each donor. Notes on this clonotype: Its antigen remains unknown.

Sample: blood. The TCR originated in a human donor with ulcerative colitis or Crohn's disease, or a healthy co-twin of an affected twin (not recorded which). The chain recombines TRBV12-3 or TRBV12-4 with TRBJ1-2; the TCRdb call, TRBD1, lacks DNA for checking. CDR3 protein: CASSARLGVANYGYTF.